The 9 T cell receptor beta chains reported below all come from one sample, sequenced in a study of monozygotic twins with inflammatory bowel disease. TCRdb re-called the 5' RACE reads and shows each CDR3 protein once, DNA omitted. The repertoire table contains about 300,000 distinct CDR3 sequences. Sequences were obtained from blood. The receptors shown here come from a human donor with ulcerative colitis or Crohn's disease, or a healthy co-twin of an affected twin (not recorded which).

CDR3 sequence reads: CASSLGAGDEQYF. This chain connects TRBV7-8 to TRBJ2-7; with no DNA, the TCRdb D assignment of TRBD1 cannot be verified. This CDR3 comprises 13 residues. Germline lookup yields CDR1 SGHVS and CDR2 FQNEAQ.

J is TRBJ2-6 and V is TRBV25-1; TCRdb's D call of TRBD1 is untestable without DNA. Germline CDR1 is MGHDK and CDR2 is SYGVNS. CDR3 length equals 15 residues. CDR3 in amino acids: CASSDPGRGANVLTF.

The chain couples TRBV6-2 or TRBV6-3 to TRBJ2-2; the D gene TCRdb calls, TRBD1, cannot be checked with no DNA. The CDR3 consists of 14 residues. Germline V gene sequence: CDR1 MNHEY, CDR2 SVGEGT. CDR3 region: CAGGTVGSTGELFF.

J is TRBJ1-2 and V is TRBV11-2. The CDR3 runs 11 residues. CDR1 SGHAT and CDR2 FQNNGV come from the germline V gene. CDR3 region: CASSFFGGYTF.

The chain combines TRBV7-2 with TRBJ1-5; TCRdb gives TRBD1 as the D gene, but with no DNA this cannot be confirmed. This CDR3 is 15 amino acids long. Germline lookup yields CDR1 SGHTA and CDR2 FQGNSA. The CDR3 loop is CASSLGQGADQPQHF.

V usage is TRBV6-5 and J usage is TRBJ1-6. The CDR3 is made up of 13 amino acids. CDR1 and CDR2 from the germline V gene are MNHEY and SVGAGI. The CDR3 sequence is CATRGDRNSPLHF.

This chain connects TRBV7-9 to TRBJ2-1; TCRdb's assignment of TRBD1 cannot be checked, as there is no DNA. Germline V gene sequence: CDR1 SEHNR, CDR2 FQNEAQ (reference sequence). The CDR3 sequence is 15 residues long. CDR3 sequence: CASSFVGQGTNEQYF.

The rearrangement links TRBV7-2 to TRBJ1-5; TCRdb lists TRBD1, though no DNA is available to test this call. The CDR3 loop spans 16 amino acids. The germline V gene encodes CDR1 SGHTA and CDR2 FQGNSA. CDR3 amino acids: CASSLSTGTGVQPQHF.

The chain combines TRBV20-1 with TRBJ2-1; TCRdb calls TRBD1, which cannot be checked without DNA. CDR3 length: 17 residues. Germline V gene data show CDR1 as DFQATT and CDR2 as SNEGSKA (reference sequence). The chain's CDR3 is CSARAEKDRGVYNEQFF.